This TCR beta chain comes out of a study of blood T cells in healthy people across ages. Study-wide results and caveats: Diversity estimated from one million T cells was considered an underestimate. PBMC samples, being unsorted, prevented any conclusive comparison of naive and antigen-experienced cells.

A second PCR, run for roughly 7 to 12 cycles, used a sample-barcoded 5' primer plus a J-beta primer mix. TCRdb recomputed calls from the 5' RACE reads with MiXCR, one row per CDR3 protein. The table lists about 1.4 million distinct CDR3 sequences, approximately 59% of them singletons. This clonotype showed up just a few times. Its specificity is unknown. The CDR3 totals 18 residues. CDR1 is MNHEY and CDR2 is SMNVEV in the germline V gene (reference sequence). V was pared by 6 bases and J by 4 bases, with 26 bases between. Per individual sample, total RNA of at least 5 micrograms was extracted. The rearrangement joins TRBV27 to TRBJ2-3, with a tentative D call TRBD2 (5 bases). The clonotype originates from a man between 18 and 29 years old in good health. What was sequenced was blood. CDR3 region: CASSPSWGERIFPDTQYF. CDR3 nucleotide sequence: TGTGCCAGCAGCCCCAGTTGGGGTGAGCGGATCTTCCCAGATACGCAGTATTTT.